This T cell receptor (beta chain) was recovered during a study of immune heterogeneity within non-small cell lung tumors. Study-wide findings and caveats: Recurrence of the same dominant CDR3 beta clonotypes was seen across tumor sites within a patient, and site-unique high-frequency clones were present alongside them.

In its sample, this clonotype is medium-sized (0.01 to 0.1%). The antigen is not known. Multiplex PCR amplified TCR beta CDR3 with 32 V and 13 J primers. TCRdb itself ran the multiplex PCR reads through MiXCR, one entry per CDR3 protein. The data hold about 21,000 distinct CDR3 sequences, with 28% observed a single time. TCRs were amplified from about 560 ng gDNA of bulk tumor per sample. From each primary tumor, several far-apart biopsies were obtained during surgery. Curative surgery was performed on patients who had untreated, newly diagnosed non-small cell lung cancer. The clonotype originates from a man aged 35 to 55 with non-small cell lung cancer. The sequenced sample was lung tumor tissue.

The CDR3 region has the DNA TGTGCCAGCAGTTCGGCCGACTACAATCAGCCCCAGCATTTT. Translation: CASSSADYNQPQHF. The genes are TRBV6-1 and TRBJ1-5; D not resolved. The CDR3 spans 14 residues. Germline V gene sequence: CDR1 MNHNS, CDR2 SASEGT. Trimming took 5 bases from V and 3 from J, leaving 11 bases between them.